These 26 T cell receptor beta chains were sequenced from one sample in a study of CD8+ T cells in alopecia areata. RNA, once extracted, was reverse transcribed into cDNA for use as the sequencing template. Sequencing used immunoSEQ multiplex PCR; TCRdb keeps in-frame clones, though not all of them. The data contain under 300,000 clones, about two thirds of them singletons. This sample comprised CD4+ T cells sorted from blood, obtained at week 0. The receptors stem from a human donor with alopecia areata.

This clone has just one count. This chain joins TRBV5-4 and TRBJ1-6; maybe TRBD1 (6 bases). CDR1 and CDR2 (germline): SGHNT, YYREEE (reference sequence). This CDR3 comprises 17 residues. The V gene lost 4 bases and the J gene lost 0 bases, with 14 bases spanning the gap. The CDR3: CASSTEQGSSYNSPLHF. CDR3 nucleotide sequence: TGTGCCAGCAGCACCGAACAGGGTAGCTCCTATAATTCACCCCTCCACTTT.

V and J are TRBV29-1 and TRBJ2-3; the D gene is possibly TRBD1 (6 bases). This CDR3 spans 11 amino acids. The germline V and J ends were trimmed by 7 bases and 5 bases, with 10 bases remaining between them. In germline, CDR1 is SQVTM, CDR2 ANQGSEA. CDR3 nucleotide sequence: TGCAGCGGGGGGCGCGGAGATACGCAGTATTTT. Translating gives CSGGRGDTQYF.

The chain links TRBV15 to TRBJ2-7, with D possibly being TRBD1 (6 bases). The germline V gene has CDR1 LNHNV and CDR2 YYDKDF (reference sequence). The CDR3 runs to 15 residues. Trimming removed 0 bases at V and 3 bases at J, with 12 bases between. The DNA of the CDR3 is TGTGCCACCAGCAGAGATCGACCAGGGGTCTACGAGCAGTACTTC. It yields the protein CATSRDRPGVYEQYF.

This clone was observed a handful of times. CDR3 nucleotide sequence: TGCGCCAGCAGCTCAGGGTCGGTTGGTGAAAAACTGTTTTTT. It specifies CASSSGSVGEKLFF. This chain links TRBV5-1 with TRBJ1-4, with a weak D call TRBD1 (5 bases). This CDR3 spans 14 amino acids. Trimming pared 3 bases from V and 7 bases from J, leaving 13 bases between. Per germline, CDR1 SGHRS and CDR2 YFSETQ.

This sequence joins TRBV27 and TRBJ1-3, with D perhaps matching TRBD1 (6 bases). V lost 5 bases, J lost 0 bases, and 17 bases lay in between. The germline gives CDR1 MNHEY, CDR2 SMNVEV (reference sequence). The CDR3 is 17 amino acids. As DNA, the CDR3 is TGTGCCAGCAGTCCACTCCAGGGACAAGTCTCTGGAAACACCATATATTTT. Translating it yields CASSPLQGQVSGNTIYF.

In the case of this clone: The same CDR3 also results from other DNA sequences found in this sample. The chain is built from TRBV29-1 and TRBJ1-2, with D unresolved. Germline loops: CDR1 SQVTM, CDR2 ANQGSEA. CDR3 length equals 11 residues. Trimming stripped 4 bases from V and 3 bases from J, with 6 bases between. The CDR3 spells CSVGQDYGYTF. The CDR3 region has the DNA TGCAGCGTTGGCCAGGACTATGGCTACACCTTC.

This chain connects TRBV27 to TRBJ1-1; tentative D call: TRBD1 (5 bases). With 5 bases removed from V and 5 bases from J, the gap between germline ends came to 15 bases. Germline-derived CDR1 and CDR2 are MNHEY and SMNVEV (reference sequence). This CDR3 has 14 residues. For the CDR3, the DNA is TGTGCCAGCAGTACAACCAGGGTAGGGACTGAAGCTTTCTTT. This translates into CASSTTRVGTEAFF.

The V call is TRBV5-5, the J call TRBJ2-5; possibly TRBD2 for D (5 bases). Germline values: CDR1 SGHKS, CDR2 YYEKEE (reference sequence). The V and J ends lost 6 bases and 4 bases respectively, with 19 bases between them. This CDR3 spans 15 amino acids. The CDR3 nucleotides are TGTGCCAGCACCGTTCCGGGGAGAAGCGGAGAGACCCAGTACTTC. It yields the protein CASTVPGRSGETQYF.

The gene calls are TRBV2 and TRBJ1-2; the match to TRBD1 covers 9 bases. The V gene's germline CDR1 is SNHLY and CDR2 FYNNEI. The CDR3 runs 15 residues. After removal of 8 bases from V and 5 bases from J, the junction contained 12 bases not matched to a gene. The CDR3 is CASRTGTGRGYGYTF. CDR3 in DNA: TGTGCCAGCCGTACCGGGACAGGGCGCGGGTATGGCTACACCTTC. Full variable domain (rest looked up from reference TRBV2 and TRBJ1-2): EPEVTQTPSHQVTQMGQEVILRCVPISNHLYFYWYRQILGQKVEFLVSFYNNEISEKSEIFDDQFSVERPDGSNFTLKIRSTKLEDSAMYFCASRTGTGRGYGYTFGSGTRLTVV.

The gene calls are TRBV29-1 and TRBJ2-1; D unclear. Looked up from germline, CDR1 is SQVTM and CDR2 is ANQGSEA. V dropped 6 bases and J dropped 8 bases, with 35 bases sitting between them. CDR3 size: 19 residues. The CDR3 region has the DNA TGCAGCGTCGCTACCCACCCGAACAGAGTAAACTCAGTAGCCGATGAGCAGTTCTTC. It is translated as CSVATHPNRVNSVADEQFF.

This clone occurred a few times. The rearrangement uses TRBV29-1 and TRBJ1-1; D is undetermined. V was trimmed by 0 bases and J by 10 bases, leaving 12 bases between them. Germline assignment: CDR1 SQVTM and CDR2 ANQGSEA. The CDR3 consists of 12 residues. This chain's CDR3 is CSVEDLGLGAFF. CDR3 sequence (DNA): TGCAGCGTTGAAGATCTGGGCCTAGGAGCTTTCTTT.

The chain joins TRBV29-1 to TRBJ1-2; D not resolved. V gave up 4 bases and J gave up 2 bases, with 8 bases separating them. The length of the CDR3 is 12 residues. The germline CDR1 and CDR2 sequences are SQVTM and ANQGSEA. The DNA of the CDR3 is TGCAGCGTTGTCCGGGGAAACTATGGCTACACCTTC. This sequence encodes CSVVRGNYGYTF.

The V call is TRBV30, the J call TRBJ1-1; no clear D gene. The V gene's germline CDR1 is GTSNPN and CDR2 SVGIG (reference sequence). The CDR3 contains 14 residues. Trimming pared 4 bases from V and 0 bases from J, leaving 12 bases between. The CDR3 nucleotides are TGTGCCTGGACAGTAGGAGGGATGAACACTGAAGCTTTCTTT. Protein sequence: CAWTVGGMNTEAFF.

The J gene is TRBJ2-5, the V gene TRBV7-2, with 9 bases matching TRBD2. V dropped 1 base and J dropped 5; count of bases not matched to a gene: 14. The germline CDR1 and CDR2 sequences are SGHTA and FQGNSA. This CDR3 contains 18 residues. The CDR3 is CASSLEGSSGALRETQYF. CDR3 coding DNA: TGTGCCAGCAGCTTAGAAGGGTCTAGCGGGGCCCTCCGGGAGACCCAGTACTTC.

The V call is TRBV30, the J call TRBJ1-4, with D perhaps TRBD1 (5 bases). CDR3 length equals 13 residues. The V end was cut by 3 bases, the J end by 8 bases, with 13 bases between. Germline V gene sequence: CDR1 GTSNPN, CDR2 SVGIG (reference sequence). The DNA of the CDR3 is TGTGCCTGGAGCAGGGACCGAACAGAAAAACTGTTTTTT. It translates to CAWSRDRTEKLFF.

The table lists this clone with a few counts. The CDR3 region has the DNA TGTGCCAGCAGCGCACTCCCGTTTCCGGGGGGGCGGAACGAGCAGTACTTC. Translating it yields CASSALPFPGGRNEQYF. J is TRBJ2-7 and V is TRBV9; 8 nucleotides match TRBD2. Germline loops: CDR1 SGDLS, CDR2 YYNGEE. V was clipped by 3 bases and J by 5 bases; unmatched bases: 16. The CDR3 consists of 17 residues.

This clone was detected a few times. The chain employs TRBV30 and TRBJ2-7, with unresolved D. Germline-derived CDR1 and CDR2 are GTSNPN and SVGIG (reference sequence). The CDR3 has 14 residues. The V end lost 6 bases, the J end lost 6 bases, and 21 bases lay between the germline ends. The CDR3 loop reads CACTFRARGSEQYF. CDR3 coding DNA: TGTGCCTGTACTTTCCGCGCCCGAGGTAGCGAGCAGTACTTC. The full variable domain, rest sourced from reference TRBV30 and TRBJ2-7, is SQTIHQWPATLVQPVGSPLSLECTVEGTSNPNLYWYRQAAGRGLQLLFYSVGIGQISSEVPQNLSASRPQDRQFILSSKKLLLSDSGFYLCACTFRARGSEQYFGPGTRLTVT.

The gene calls are TRBV13 and TRBJ1-1; D remains unclear. V lost 6 bases, J lost 4 bases, and 12 bases lay in between. Germline V CDR1 and CDR2: PRHDT, FYEKMQ (reference sequence). The CDR3 has 13 residues. In DNA form, the CDR3 reads TGTGCCAGCAGTTCCCTGGAGGGCACTGAAGCTTTCTTT. It codes for CASSSLEGTEAFF.

Only a few counts were recorded for this clone. The genes are TRBV29-1 and TRBJ2-5, with D possibly being TRBD2 (5 bases). This CDR3 is 13 amino acids long. Germline CDR1 and CDR2: SQVTM and ANQGSEA. Trimming shortened V by 6 bases and J by 5 bases, and 16 bases separated the two germline ends. This CDR3 reads CSVHGLPGETQYF. In nucleotides, the CDR3 is TGCAGCGTGCATGGACTCCCGGGGGAGACCCAGTACTTC. Full variable domain (outside the CDR3, taken from reference TRBV29-1 and TRBJ2-5): SAVISQKPSRDICQRGTSLTIQCQVDSQVTMMFWYRQQPGQSLTLIATANQGSEATYESGFVIDKFPISRPNLTFSTLTVSNMSPEDSSIYLCSVHGLPGETQYFGPGTRLLVL.

V and J are TRBV5-1 and TRBJ2-7, with D perhaps TRBD1 (6 bases). With 1 base removed from V and 7 bases from J, the gap between germline ends came to 18 bases. CDR1 is SGHRS and CDR2 is YFSETQ in the germline V gene. The CDR3 covers 15 residues. The CDR3, as DNA: TGCGCCAGCAGCTTGTGGGCAGGGGTAACGGAGGAGCAGTACTTC. Protein: CASSLWAGVTEEQYF.

This clone was recorded once. The CDR3 nucleotides are TGTGCCAGCAGACCACTAGCGGTGAATGAGCAGTTCTTC. Translation: CASRPLAVNEQFF. The rearrangement uses TRBV11-1 and TRBJ2-1; 8 bases align to TRBD2. After removal of 6 bases from V and 7 bases from J, the junction contained 5 bases not matched to a gene. The germline CDR1 and CDR2 sequences are SGHAT and FQDESV (reference sequence). There are 13 residues in the CDR3.

This clone has only a few counts. The chain carries TRBV29-1 and TRBJ2-3; 13 bases line up with TRBD2. CDR3 size: 13 residues. The J segment lost 4 bases and the V segment lost 6 bases, leaving 1 base of the junction unmatched. Germline V CDR1 and CDR2: SQVTM, ANQGSEA. CDR3 protein: CSVGTSGADTQYF. CDR3 sequence (DNA): TGCAGCGTGGGGACTAGCGGGGCAGATACGCAGTATTTT.

This chain links TRBV2 with TRBJ2-1; D remains ambiguous. There are 14 residues in the CDR3. Germline values: CDR1 SNHLY, CDR2 FYNNEI. V lost 8 bases and J 5 bases, leaving 16 bases between the germline ends. CDR3 region: CASLSWGQDNEQFF. CDR3 nucleotide sequence: TGTGCCAGCCTCTCATGGGGTCAGGACAATGAGCAGTTCTTC.

The V call is TRBV30, the J call TRBJ2-7; TRBD1 is a possible D gene (5 bases). CDR3 length: 13 amino acids. Trimming left V 0 bases short and J 4 bases short, with 10 bases between. CDR1 GTSNPN and CDR2 SVGIG come from the germline V gene (reference sequence). CDR3 DNA: TGTGCCTGGAGTGTACAGGTTGGATACGAGCAGTACTTC. This translates into CAWSVQVGYEQYF. Variable domain in full (rest from reference TRBV30 and TRBJ2-7): SQTIHQWPATLVQPVGSPLSLECTVEGTSNPNLYWYRQAAGRGLQLLFYSVGIGQISSEVPQNLSASRPQDRQFILSSKKLLLSDSGFYLCAWSVQVGYEQYFGPGTRLTVT.

The DNA for the CDR3 is TGCGCCAGCAGCCTCCGGGTAGCACAGAACACTGAAGCTTTCTTT. Its translation: CASSLRVAQNTEAFF. The rearrangement links TRBV4-1 to TRBJ1-1; D is uncertain. CDR3 length: 15 residues. Trimming removed 4 bases at V and 1 base at J, with 13 bases between. CDR1 and CDR2 from the germline V gene are MGHRA and YSYEKL.

The chain links TRBV6-6 to TRBJ2-7; 10 nucleotides align to TRBD1. The CDR3 has 16 residues. V was clipped by 6 bases and J by 3 bases; unmatched bases: 11. Germline CDR1 is MNHNY and CDR2 is SVGAGI (reference sequence). CDR3 residues: CASRKGPGQGFYEQYF. Here the CDR3 DNA reads TGTGCCAGCAGGAAAGGTCCGGGACAGGGGTTCTACGAGCAGTACTTC.